This T cell receptor beta chain was retrieved from a study of long-term antiretroviral therapy in people with HIV. Before DNA extraction, roughly 0.95-10 million cryopreserved PBMC were held in the samples. A remark on this clone: Its target is not known.

Germline values: CDR1 SEHNR, CDR2 FQNEAQ (reference sequence). V was pared by 8 bases and J by 3 bases, with 4 bases of the junction left unmatched. This CDR3 contains 13 residues. A v3.0 immunoSEQ assay was performed at survey level. This table comes from immunoSEQ multiplex PCR, and its TCRdb copy is limited to in-frame clones, with some not included. The repertoire holds about 39,000 clones, with roughly 90% as singletons. General study findings and limits: Repertoires from HIV showed CDR3 length ranges narrower than those of controls. Post-treatment diversity went higher with ART but stayed below transplant donor controls. Clones that had undergone expansion before ART prevailed in the repertoire throughout all time points.

The genes are TRBV7-9 and TRBJ2-7, with 10 bases matching TRBD1. The receptor was derived from a woman aged 18-29 years with HIV. Specimen: unsorted PBMCs, collected just before starting antiretroviral therapy. CDR3 sequence: CASPRTGGYEQYF. CDR3 DNA sequence: TGTGCCAGCCCACGGACAGGGGGCTACGAGCAGTACTTC.